Listed here is a single T cell receptor beta chain. Coverage ceases 3 residues before the CDR3 finishes, and the germline J gene fills in the end. This specimen comes from a study of T cells in women clearing cervical HPV infection. The junction had 5 bases not matched to a gene; V was cut back by 4 bases and J by 5 bases. The CDR3 sequence is 14 residues long. Germline assignment: CDR1 KGHDR and CDR2 SFDVKD. Sequencing was performed with immunoSEQ multiplex PCR; in TCRdb, only in-frame clones are kept and a portion is missing. Its table lists tens of thousands of clones. This clonotype was sampled from a woman aged 18-70 years with a cervical HPV16 infection that either progressed to CIN3+ or cleared (not recorded which). The chain joins TRBV24-1 to TRBJ1-1; 8 bases are a match to TRBD1. What was sequenced was blood buffy coat. Incomplete CDR3 DNA: TGTGCCACCAGTGAGCAGGGGGCAGGAACTGAA. Its translation: CATSEQGAGTE. The entire CDR3 protein is CATSEQGAGTEAFF.